This TCR beta chain originates from a study of molecular identifiers for immune sequencing clone quantification. TCRdb re-called the PCR reads through MiXCR, storing one row per CDR3 protein. The top ten hold roughly 0.86% of the sample, which has about 320,000 distinct CDR3 sequences, 20% to 25% seen once. This clonotype was recorded at least ten times. V shed 6 bases and J shed 3 bases, with 9 bases lying between them. This CDR3 is built from 13 residues. The gene calls are TRBV12-3 or TRBV12-4 and TRBJ1-5; maybe TRBD1 (5 bases). This TCR was sampled from a human donor in good health. Some libraries in this study had Jurkat cell RNA spiked in. Material: naive CD8+ T cells from blood, with Jurkat cell RNA spiked in. Stated subset: FACS-sorted CD8+CD4-CCR7+CD45RA+ naive T cells. CDR3 sequence (DNA): TGTGCCAGCAGACCGGGACCCAATCAGCCCCAGCATTTT. Translation gives CASRPGPNQPQHF.